This T cell receptor (beta chain) was captured in a study of T cells in localized non-small cell lung cancer. Sequencing was performed with immunoSEQ multiplex PCR; in TCRdb, only in-frame clones are kept and a portion is missing. The top ten clones hold roughly 9.5% of a sample with 2,500 to 3,500 clones, about 27% of them seen once. CDR1 is SGHRS and CDR2 is YFSETQ in the germline V gene. The V end lost 4 bases, the J end lost 0 bases, and 19 bases lay between the germline ends. The CDR3 consists of 17 residues. This clone was detected once. The clonotype originates from a woman aged 40-75 years with stage I lung adenocarcinoma. Specimen: normal lung tissue next to the tumor, collected before any cancer treatment. The rearrangement joins TRBV5-1 to TRBJ1-1; D gene uncertain. CDR3 sequence: CASSVSGVDPMNTEAFF. The CDR3 nucleotides read TGCGCCAGCAGCGTATCCGGGGTCGACCCCATGAACACTGAAGCTTTCTTT.